This T cell receptor beta chain was sequenced during a study of T cell changes during pregnancy in multiple sclerosis. Measured with immunoSEQ multiplex PCR; TCRdb has only the in-frame clones, and not every one. The data hold about 100,000 clones, with 92% observed a single time. Trimming took off 0 bases at V and 2 bases at J, with 7 bases between the two ends. The CDR3 has 14 residues. Germline lookup yields CDR1 MNHEY and CDR2 SMNVEV (reference sequence). This TCR derives from a female donor with multiple sclerosis, enrolled in a pregnancy study. This material consisted of peripheral blood, taken after pregnancy. This rearrangement joins TRBV27 to TRBJ1-2, with unresolved D. The CDR3 region has the DNA TGTGCCAGCAGTTTATCCCCAGGAAACTATGGCTACACCTTC. It yields the protein CASSLSPGNYGYTF.